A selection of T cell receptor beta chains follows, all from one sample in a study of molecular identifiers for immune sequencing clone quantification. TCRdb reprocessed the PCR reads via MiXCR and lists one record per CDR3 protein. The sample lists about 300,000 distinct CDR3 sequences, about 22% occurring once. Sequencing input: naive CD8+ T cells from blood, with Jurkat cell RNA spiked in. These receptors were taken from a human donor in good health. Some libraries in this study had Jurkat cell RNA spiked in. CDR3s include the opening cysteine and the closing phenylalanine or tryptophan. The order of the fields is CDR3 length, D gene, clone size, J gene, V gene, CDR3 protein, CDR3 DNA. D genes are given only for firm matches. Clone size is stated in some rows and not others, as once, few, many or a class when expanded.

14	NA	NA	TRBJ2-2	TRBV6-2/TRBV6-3	CAGSSGSWTGELFF	TGTGCCGGCAGTTCCGGTAGTTGGACCGGGGAGCTGTTTTTT
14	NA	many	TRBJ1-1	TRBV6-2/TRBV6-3	CASSLDGANTEAFF	TGTGCCAGCAGTCTGGACGGAGCGAACACTGAAGCTTTCTTT
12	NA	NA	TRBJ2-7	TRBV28	CASSWGSYEQYF	TGTGCCAGCAGTTGGGGATCCTACGAGCAGTACTTC
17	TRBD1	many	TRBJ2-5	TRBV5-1	CASSRWAGTGVEETQYF	TGCGCCAGCAGTCGGTGGGCCGGGACAGGGGTAGAAGAGACCCAGTACTTC
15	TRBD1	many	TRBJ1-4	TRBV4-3	CASSQDTGEDEKLFF	TGCGCCAGCAGCCAAGACACAGGGGAAGATGAAAAACTGTTTTTT
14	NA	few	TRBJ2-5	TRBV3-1	CASSQEAEFETQYF	TGTGCCAGCAGCCAAGAGGCGGAGTTCGAGACCCAGTACTTC
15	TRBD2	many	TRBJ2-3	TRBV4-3	CASSKRSLAADTQYF	TGCGCCAGCAGCAAACGGAGCCTAGCGGCAGATACGCAGTATTTT
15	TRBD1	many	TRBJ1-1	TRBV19	CASSPDRGGVTEAFF	TGTGCCAGTAGTCCTGACAGGGGAGGAGTAACTGAAGCTTTCTTT
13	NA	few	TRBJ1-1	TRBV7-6	CASSLQTGNEAFF	TGTGCCAGCAGCTTACAGACAGGCAATGAAGCTTTCTTT
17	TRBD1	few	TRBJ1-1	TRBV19	CATKGTGDPTMNTEAFF	TGTGCCACGAAGGGGACAGGGGACCCGACCATGAACACTGAAGCTTTCTTT
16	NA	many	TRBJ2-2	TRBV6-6	CASSYYENLRRGELFF	TGTGCCAGCAGTTATTACGAAAACCTGCGGAGGGGGGAGCTGTTTTTT
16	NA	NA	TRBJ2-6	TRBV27	CASTPMSASGANVLTF	TGTGCCAGCACTCCCATGAGCGCCTCTGGGGCCAACGTCCTGACTTTC
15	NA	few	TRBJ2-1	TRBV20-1	CSARDWRDSYNEQFF	TGCAGTGCTAGAGATTGGCGGGACTCCTACAATGAGCAGTTCTTC
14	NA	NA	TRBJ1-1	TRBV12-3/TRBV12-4	CASSSLTHGTEAFF	TGTGCCAGCAGTAGCTTGACACATGGCACTGAAGCTTTCTTT
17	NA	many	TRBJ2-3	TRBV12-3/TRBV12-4	CASSLVAGYVNTDTQYF	TGTGCCAGCAGTTTAGTCGCAGGGTATGTGAACACAGATACGCAGTATTTT
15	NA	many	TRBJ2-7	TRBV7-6	CASSPSSEGLYEQYF	TGTGCCAGCAGCCCCTCTTCAGAGGGGCTTTACGAGCAGTACTTC
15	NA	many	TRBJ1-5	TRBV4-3	CASSQDVYSNQPQHF	TGCGCCAGCAGCCAAGACGTTTATAGCAATCAGCCCCAGCATTTT
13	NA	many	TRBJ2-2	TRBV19	CASSIVAAGELFF	TGTGCCAGTAGTATAGTTGCTGCCGGGGAGCTGTTTTTT
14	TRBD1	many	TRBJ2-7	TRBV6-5	CASSRLDRLVEQYF	TGTGCCAGCAGCCGCCTGGACAGGCTAGTAGAGCAGTACTTC
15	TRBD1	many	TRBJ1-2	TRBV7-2	CASSLVGQGPYGYTF	TGTGCCAGCAGCTTAGTGGGACAGGGGCCTTATGGCTACACCTTC
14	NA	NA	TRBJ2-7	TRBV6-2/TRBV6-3	CASSYGLESYEQYF	TGTGCCAGCAGTTACGGCCTCGAGTCCTACGAGCAGTACTTC
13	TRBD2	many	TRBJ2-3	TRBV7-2	CASTSLAGVPQYF	TGTGCCAGCACGTCTCTAGCGGGAGTGCCGCAGTATTTT
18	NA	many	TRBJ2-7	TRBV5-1	CASSSSPPSSPRSGEQYF	TGCGCCAGCAGCTCCTCACCCCCATCGAGCCCCCGGTCGGGGGAGCAGTACTTC
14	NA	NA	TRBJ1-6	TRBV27	CASSPLGPDSPLHF	TGTGCCAGCAGTCCCCTGGGCCCAGATTCACCCCTCCACTTT
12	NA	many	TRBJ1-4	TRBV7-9	CASSLGPEKLFF	TGTGCCAGCAGCTTGGGTCCGGAAAAACTGTTTTTT
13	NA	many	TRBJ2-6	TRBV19	CASSIGGANVLTF	TGTGCCAGTAGTATAGGTGGGGCCAACGTCCTGACTTTC
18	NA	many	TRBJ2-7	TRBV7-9	CASSSTGLSPAHAAEQYF	TGTGCCAGCAGCTCCACCGGGCTATCGCCGGCGCATGCGGCCGAGCAGTACTTC
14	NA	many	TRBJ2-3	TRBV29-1	CSVGGGGGTDTQYF	TGCAGCGTAGGCGGAGGCGGGGGCACAGATACGCAGTATTTT
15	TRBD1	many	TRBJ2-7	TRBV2	CASSRDREGTYEQYF	TGTGCCAGCAGCCGGGACAGGGAGGGGACCTACGAGCAGTACTTC
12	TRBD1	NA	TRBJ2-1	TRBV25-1	CACWDRPNEQFF	TGTGCCTGCTGGGACAGGCCCAATGAGCAGTTCTTC
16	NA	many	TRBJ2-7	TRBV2	CASSSLDGGKPREQYF	TGTGCCAGCAGTTCGTTAGACGGGGGCAAGCCCAGAGAGCAGTACTTC
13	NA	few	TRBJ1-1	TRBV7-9	CASEGELGTEAFF	TGTGCCTCTGAAGGGGAGTTAGGCACTGAAGCTTTCTTT
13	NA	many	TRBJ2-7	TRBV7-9	CASSPPVRYEQYF	TGTGCCAGCAGCCCACCAGTCCGCTACGAGCAGTACTTC
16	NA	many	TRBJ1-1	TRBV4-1	CASSQGLGDMNTEAFF	TGCGCCAGCAGCCAAGGATTAGGGGACATGAACACTGAAGCTTTCTTT
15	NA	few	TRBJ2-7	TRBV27	CASSQNRDGSYEQYF	TGTGCCAGCAGTCAAAACAGGGATGGTTCCTACGAGCAGTACTTC
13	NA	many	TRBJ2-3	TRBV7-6	CASSSDLPDTQYF	TGTGCCAGCAGCTCTGATCTCCCAGATACGCAGTATTTT
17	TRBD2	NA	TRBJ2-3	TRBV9	CASSFKPLAGESDTQYF	TGTGCCAGCAGCTTCAAGCCACTAGCGGGAGAATCAGATACGCAGTATTTT
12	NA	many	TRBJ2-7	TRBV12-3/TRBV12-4	CASSFGGDEQYF	TGTGCCAGCAGTTTTGGAGGTGATGAGCAGTACTTC
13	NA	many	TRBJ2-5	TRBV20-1	CSARDLGEETQYF	TGCAGTGCTAGAGATCTTGGAGAAGAGACCCAGTACTTC
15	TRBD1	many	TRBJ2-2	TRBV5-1	CASSPGTGSTGELFF	TGCGCCAGCAGCCCAGGGACAGGGAGCACCGGGGAGCTGTTTTTT
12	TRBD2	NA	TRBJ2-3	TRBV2	CASSRRLAEQYF	TGTGCCAGCAGCCGGCGACTAGCGGAGCAGTATTTT
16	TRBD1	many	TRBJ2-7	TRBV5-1	CASSPGVWTGLHEQYF	TGCGCCAGCAGCCCGGGGGTCTGGACAGGGCTACACGAGCAGTACTTC
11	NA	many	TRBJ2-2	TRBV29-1	CSVLQRGELFF	TGCAGCGTGCTACAGCGCGGAGAGCTGTTTTTT
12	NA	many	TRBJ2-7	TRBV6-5	CASSYSGDEQYF	TGTGCCAGCAGTTACTCTGGAGACGAGCAGTACTTC
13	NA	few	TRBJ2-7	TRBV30	CAWQVIGGGEQYF	TGTGCCTGGCAGGTTATTGGCGGTGGGGAGCAGTACTTC
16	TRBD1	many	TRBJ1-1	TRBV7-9	CASSLGSTGANTEAFF	TGTGCCAGCAGCTTAGGGTCGACAGGGGCCAACACTGAAGCTTTCTTT
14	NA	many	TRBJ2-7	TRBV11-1	CASSLEVGAGEQYF	TGTGCCAGCAGCTTAGAGGTGGGAGCTGGCGAGCAGTACTTC
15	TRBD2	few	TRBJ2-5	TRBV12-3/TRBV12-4	CASLPSSGVRETQYF	TGTGCCAGCCTCCCCTCCAGCGGGGTTAGAGAGACCCAGTACTTC
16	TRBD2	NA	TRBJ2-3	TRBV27	CASSTLAGALTDTQYF	TGTGCCAGCAGTACCTTAGCGGGGGCCCTCACAGATACGCAGTATTTT
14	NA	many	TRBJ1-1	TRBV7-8	CASSFNPTWAEAFF	TGTGCCAGCAGCTTTAACCCCACATGGGCTGAAGCTTTCTTT
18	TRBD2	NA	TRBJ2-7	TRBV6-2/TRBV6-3	CASSYSTTSGVPIHEQYF	TGTGCCAGCAGTTACTCGACGACTAGCGGGGTCCCAATCCACGAGCAGTACTTC
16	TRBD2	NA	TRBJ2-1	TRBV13	CASRDSGGASYNEQFF	TGTGCCAGCAGGGATAGCGGGGGGGCCAGCTACAATGAGCAGTTCTTC
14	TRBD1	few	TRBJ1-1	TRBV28	CASTTGEIRPEAFF	TGTGCCAGCACTACAGGGGAGATCCGGCCTGAAGCTTTCTTT
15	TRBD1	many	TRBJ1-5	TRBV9	CASSVGTGGGQPQHF	TGTGCCAGCAGCGTAGGAACAGGGGGAGGTCAGCCCCAGCATTTT
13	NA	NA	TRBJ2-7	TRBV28	CASSRLAWAEQYF	TGTGCCAGCAGTCGGCTCGCCTGGGCCGAGCAGTACTTC
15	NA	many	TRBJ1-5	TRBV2	CASRQGPGSNQPQHF	TGTGCCAGCAGGCAAGGACCAGGGAGCAATCAGCCCCAGCATTTT
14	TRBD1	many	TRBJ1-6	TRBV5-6	CASSLQGGHSPLHF	TGTGCCAGCAGTCTTCAGGGGGGGCATTCACCCCTCCACTTT
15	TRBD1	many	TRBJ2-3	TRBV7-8	CASSFSRTGADTQYF	TGTGCCAGCAGCTTCAGCCGTACAGGGGCAGATACGCAGTATTTT
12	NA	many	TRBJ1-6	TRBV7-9	CASSEGDSPLHF	TGTGCCAGCAGCGAGGGAGATTCACCCCTCCACTTT